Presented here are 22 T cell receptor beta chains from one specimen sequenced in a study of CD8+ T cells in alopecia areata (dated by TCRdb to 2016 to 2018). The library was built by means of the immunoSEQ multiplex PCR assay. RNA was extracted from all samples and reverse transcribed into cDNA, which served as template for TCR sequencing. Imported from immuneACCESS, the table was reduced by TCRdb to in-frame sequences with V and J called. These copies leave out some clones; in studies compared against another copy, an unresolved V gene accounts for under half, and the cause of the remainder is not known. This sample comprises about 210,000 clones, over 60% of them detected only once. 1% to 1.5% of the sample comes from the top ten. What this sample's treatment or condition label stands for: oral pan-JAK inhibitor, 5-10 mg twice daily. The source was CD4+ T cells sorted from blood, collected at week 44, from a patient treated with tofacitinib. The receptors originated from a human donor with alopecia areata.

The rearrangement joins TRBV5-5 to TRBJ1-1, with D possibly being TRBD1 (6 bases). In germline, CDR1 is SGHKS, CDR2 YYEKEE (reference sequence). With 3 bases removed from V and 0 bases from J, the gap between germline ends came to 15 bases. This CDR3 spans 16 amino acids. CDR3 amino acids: CASSSGQPLMNTEAFF. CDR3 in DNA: TGTGCCAGCAGCTCAGGACAGCCCCTTATGAACACTGAAGCTTTCTTT.

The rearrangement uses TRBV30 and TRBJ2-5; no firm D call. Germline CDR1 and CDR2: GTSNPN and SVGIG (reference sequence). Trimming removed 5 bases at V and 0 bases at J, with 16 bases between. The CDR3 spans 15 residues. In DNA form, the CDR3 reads TGTGCCTGGCGCCTGGGGTCCCAGTACCAAGAGACCCAGTACTTC. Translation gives CAWRLGSQYQETQYF.

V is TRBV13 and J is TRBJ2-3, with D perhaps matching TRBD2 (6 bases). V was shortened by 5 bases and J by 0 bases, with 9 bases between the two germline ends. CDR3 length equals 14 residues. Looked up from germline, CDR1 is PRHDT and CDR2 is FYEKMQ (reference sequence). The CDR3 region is CASSPGLSTDTQYF. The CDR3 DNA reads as TGTGCCAGCAGCCCCGGACTAAGCACAGATACGCAGTATTTT.

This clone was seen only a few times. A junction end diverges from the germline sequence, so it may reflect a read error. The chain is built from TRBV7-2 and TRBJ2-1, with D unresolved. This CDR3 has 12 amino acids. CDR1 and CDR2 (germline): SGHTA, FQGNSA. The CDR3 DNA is TGTGCCAGCAGCTCAACGTACTCCCTCTCGGTCTTC. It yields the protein CASSSTYSLSVF.

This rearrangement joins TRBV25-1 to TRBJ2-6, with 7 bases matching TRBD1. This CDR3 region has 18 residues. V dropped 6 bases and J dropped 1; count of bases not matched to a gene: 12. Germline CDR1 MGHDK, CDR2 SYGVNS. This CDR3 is CASSGHGTERSGANVLTF. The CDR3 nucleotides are TGTGCCAGCAGCGGTCATGGGACAGAGAGGTCTGGGGCCAACGTCCTGACTTTC.

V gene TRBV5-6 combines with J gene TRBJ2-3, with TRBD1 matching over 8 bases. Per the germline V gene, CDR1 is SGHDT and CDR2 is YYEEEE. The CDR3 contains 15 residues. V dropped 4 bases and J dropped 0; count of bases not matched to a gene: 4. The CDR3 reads CASSQTGASTDTQYF. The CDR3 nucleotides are TGTGCCAGCAGCCAGACAGGGGCTAGCACAGATACGCAGTATTTT.

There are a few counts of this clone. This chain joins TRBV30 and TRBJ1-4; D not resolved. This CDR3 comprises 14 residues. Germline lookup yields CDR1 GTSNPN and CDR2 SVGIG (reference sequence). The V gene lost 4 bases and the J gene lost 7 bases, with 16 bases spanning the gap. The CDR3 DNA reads TGTGCCTGGAATCAAAGCCCCCGGGGTGAAAAACTGTTTTTT. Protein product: CAWNQSPRGEKLFF.

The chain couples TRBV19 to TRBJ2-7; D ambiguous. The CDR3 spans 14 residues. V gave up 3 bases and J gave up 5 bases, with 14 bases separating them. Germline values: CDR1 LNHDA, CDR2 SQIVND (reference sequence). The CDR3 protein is CASSIQDLAHEQYF. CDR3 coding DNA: TGTGCCAGTAGTATTCAAGACTTGGCCCACGAGCAGTACTTC.

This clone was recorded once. The CDR3: CASSLGQGPGSNQPQHF. The CDR3 nucleotides read TGTGCCAGCAGCTTGGGGCAGGGTCCGGGGAGCAATCAGCCCCAGCATTTT. V gene TRBV5-6 combines with J gene TRBJ1-5, with D possibly matching TRBD1 (5 bases). The CDR3 has 17 amino acids. Germline lookup yields CDR1 SGHDT and CDR2 YYEEEE. With 0 bases removed from V and 1 base from J, the gap between germline ends came to 14 bases.

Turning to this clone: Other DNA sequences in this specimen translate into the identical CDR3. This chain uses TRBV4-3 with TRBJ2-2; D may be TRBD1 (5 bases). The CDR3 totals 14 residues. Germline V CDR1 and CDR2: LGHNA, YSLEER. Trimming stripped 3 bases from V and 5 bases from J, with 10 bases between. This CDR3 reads CASSQDRGTGELFF. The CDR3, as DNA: TGCGCCAGCAGCCAGGATAGGGGAACCGGGGAGCTGTTTTTT.

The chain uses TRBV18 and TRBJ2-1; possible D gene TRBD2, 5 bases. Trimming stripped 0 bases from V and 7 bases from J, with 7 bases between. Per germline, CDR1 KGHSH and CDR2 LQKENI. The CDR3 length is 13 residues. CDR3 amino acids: CASSPPGGNEQFF. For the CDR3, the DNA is TGTGCCAGCTCACCACCGGGCGGGAATGAGCAGTTCTTC.

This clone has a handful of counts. The CDR3 coding sequence is TGTGCCAGTAGTATTGCAGGGAAGAATGAGCAGTTCTTC. This sequence encodes CASSIAGKNEQFF. The J gene is TRBJ2-1, the V gene TRBV19, with D possibly matching TRBD1 (5 bases). The germline V and J ends were trimmed by 3 bases and 7 bases, with 10 bases remaining between them. Germline loops: CDR1 LNHDA, CDR2 SQIVND (reference sequence). The CDR3 has 13 residues.

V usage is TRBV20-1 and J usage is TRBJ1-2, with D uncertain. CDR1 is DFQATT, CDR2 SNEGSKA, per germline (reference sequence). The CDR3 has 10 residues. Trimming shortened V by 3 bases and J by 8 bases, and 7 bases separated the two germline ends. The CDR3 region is CSASVEGYTF. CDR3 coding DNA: TGCAGTGCTAGCGTCGAAGGCTACACCTTC.

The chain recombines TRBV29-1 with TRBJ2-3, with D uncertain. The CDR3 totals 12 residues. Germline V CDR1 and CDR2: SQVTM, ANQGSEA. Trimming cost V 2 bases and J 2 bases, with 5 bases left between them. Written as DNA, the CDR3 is TGCAGCGTTGAACAGAACACAGATACGCAGTATTTT. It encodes CSVEQNTDTQYF.

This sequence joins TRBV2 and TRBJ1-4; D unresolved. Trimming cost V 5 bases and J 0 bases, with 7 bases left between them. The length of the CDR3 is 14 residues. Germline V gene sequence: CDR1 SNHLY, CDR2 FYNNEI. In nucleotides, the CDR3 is TGTGCCAGCAGTATCTCTCCAACTAATGAAAAACTGTTTTTT. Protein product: CASSISPTNEKLFF.

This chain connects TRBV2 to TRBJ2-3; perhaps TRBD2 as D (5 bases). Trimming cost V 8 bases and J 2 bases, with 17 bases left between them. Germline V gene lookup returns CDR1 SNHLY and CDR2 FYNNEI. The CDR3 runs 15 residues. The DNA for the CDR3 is TGTGCCAGCGAGAGTGGTACGGGATCCACAGATACGCAGTATTTT. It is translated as CASESGTGSTDTQYF.

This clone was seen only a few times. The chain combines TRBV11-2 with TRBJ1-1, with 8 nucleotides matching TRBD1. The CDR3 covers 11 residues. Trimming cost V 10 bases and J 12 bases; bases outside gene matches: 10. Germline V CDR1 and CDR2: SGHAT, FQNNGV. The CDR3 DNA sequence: TGTGCCACCACGGACAGGGTGAGGTCTTTCTTT. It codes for CATTDRVRSFF.

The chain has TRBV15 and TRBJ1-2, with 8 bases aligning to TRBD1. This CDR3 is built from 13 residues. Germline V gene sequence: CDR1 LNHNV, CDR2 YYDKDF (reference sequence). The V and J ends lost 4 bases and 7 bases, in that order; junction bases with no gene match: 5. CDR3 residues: CATSKDRDGGYTF. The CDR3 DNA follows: TGTGCCACCAGCAAGGACAGGGACGGTGGCTACACCTTC.

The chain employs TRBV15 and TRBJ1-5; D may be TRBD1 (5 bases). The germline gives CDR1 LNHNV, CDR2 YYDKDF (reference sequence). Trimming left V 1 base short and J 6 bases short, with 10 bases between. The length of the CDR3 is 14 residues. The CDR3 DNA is TGTGCCACCAGCAGAGTAGCAGGGCCTCAGCCCCAGCATTTT. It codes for CATSRVAGPQPQHF.

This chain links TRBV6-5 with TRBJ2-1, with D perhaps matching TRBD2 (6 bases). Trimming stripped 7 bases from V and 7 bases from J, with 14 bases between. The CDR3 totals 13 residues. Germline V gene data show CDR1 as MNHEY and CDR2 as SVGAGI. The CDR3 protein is CASIPGGGNEQFF. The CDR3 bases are TGTGCCAGCATACCAGGTGGGGGGAATGAGCAGTTCTTC.

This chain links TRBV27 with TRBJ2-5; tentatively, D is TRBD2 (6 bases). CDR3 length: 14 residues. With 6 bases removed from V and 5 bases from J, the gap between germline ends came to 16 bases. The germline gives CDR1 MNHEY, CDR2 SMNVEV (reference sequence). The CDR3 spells CASRGTYKEETQYF. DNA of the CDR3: TGTGCCAGCAGGGGGACTTATAAGGAGGAGACCCAGTACTTC.

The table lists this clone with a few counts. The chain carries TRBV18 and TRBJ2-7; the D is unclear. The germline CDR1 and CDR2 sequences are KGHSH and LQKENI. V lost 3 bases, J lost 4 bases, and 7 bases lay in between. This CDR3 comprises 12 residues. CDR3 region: CASSPDKYEQYF. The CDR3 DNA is TGTGCCAGCTCACCCGACAAGTACGAGCAGTACTTC.